One sample yielded the 26 T cell receptor beta chains listed below, sequenced in a study of cytomegalovirus exposure and HLA in healthy donors. The PCR had 60 Vbeta and 13 Jbeta primers. The assay was immunoSEQ multiplex PCR, and TCRdb's table has in-frame clones only and misses some. Seen here are about 120,000 clones, roughly 80% observed once, and the top ten hold around 3%. The sequenced sample consisted of PBMCs. The receptors here all came from a woman between 45 and 60 years old in good health and CMV-seronegative.

This clone was counted only a few times. The chain links TRBV7-7 to TRBJ2-5; 15 bases fit TRBD2. J gave up 4 bases and V 5 bases, and 11 bases lay outside the gene matches. The germline CDR1 and CDR2 sequences are SSHAT and FNYEAQ (reference sequence). The CDR3 consists of 18 residues. The CDR3 bases are TGTGCCAGCAGCCTTATGCCCCTGGGACTAGCGGGAGGAGAGACCCAGTACTTC. Amino acid sequence: CASSLMPLGLAGGETQYF.

DNA for the CDR3: TGTGCCAGCAGTGGCCGCATGAGACAGGGGGCGCTTGGCTACACCTTC. Encoded protein: CASSGRMRQGALGYTF. V and J are TRBV28 and TRBJ1-2, with 10 positions matching TRBD1. CDR3 length equals 16 residues. Germline CDR1 reads MDHEN; CDR2 reads SYDVKM. Trimming removed 5 bases from V and 7 bases from J; junction bases left unmatched: 13.

The chain is built from TRBV5-4 and TRBJ1-1, with D possibly being TRBD1 (6 bases). Trimming stripped 4 bases from V and 2 bases from J, with 18 bases between. Germline V gene data show CDR1 as SGHNT and CDR2 as YYREEE (reference sequence). The CDR3 is 16 amino acids. The CDR3 protein is CASSPPPAGVNTEAFF. Here the CDR3 DNA reads TGTGCCAGCAGCCCACCACCAGCAGGGGTCAACACTGAAGCTTTCTTT.

V and J are TRBV4-2 and TRBJ2-2, with 8 bases aligning to TRBD2. Germline V lookup: CDR1 LGHNA, CDR2 YNFKEQ. V was pared by 2 bases and J by 7 bases, with 6 bases of the junction left unmatched. The CDR3 extends over 15 amino acids. In nucleotides, the CDR3 is TGTGCCAGCAGCCAACGGGAGGGCCCTAACGGGGAGCTGTTTTTT. Translated, it gives CASSQREGPNGELFF.

Worth noting for this clone: A read error may produce the germline difference seen at one junction end. The rearrangement links TRBV29-1 to TRBJ2-7; 10 nucleotides match TRBD1. The CDR3 sequence is 13 residues long. The germline V gene has CDR1 SQVTM and CDR2 ANQGSEA. The CDR3 spells CSVEGQGTYEQCF. The CDR3 DNA reads as TGCAGCGTTGAGGGACAGGGGACCTACGAGCAGTGCTTC.

The chain combines TRBV28 with TRBJ2-1, with 7 positions matching TRBD1. The CDR3 runs to 12 residues. J was trimmed by 8 bases and V by 11 bases; bases with no gene match: 9. Germline values: CDR1 MDHEN, CDR2 SYDVKM. The CDR3 sequence is CAATGLLDEQFF. CDR3 DNA sequence: TGTGCCGCGACAGGGTTATTGGATGAGCAGTTCTTC.

The rearrangement uses TRBV28 and TRBJ2-3, with TRBD1 as a possible D gene (5 bases). This CDR3 is built from 14 residues. The V gene lost 5 bases and the J gene lost 1 base, with 10 bases spanning the gap. Germline CDR1 MDHEN, CDR2 SYDVKM. CDR3 in amino acids: CASSSDRRTDTQYF. DNA of the CDR3: TGTGCCAGCAGTAGTGACAGACGCACAGATACGCAGTATTTT.

The chain uses TRBV9 and TRBJ2-1; 10 bases map to TRBD2. The CDR3 consists of 18 residues. Germline V lookup: CDR1 SGDLS, CDR2 YYNGEE. V trimming: 4 bases; J trimming: 7 bases; junction bases outside the gene matches: 17. In nucleotides, the CDR3 is TGTGCCAGCAGCACTAGGAACAGCGGGAGGGCCCCGGCTAATGAGCAGTTCTTC. Translation gives CASSTRNSGRAPANEQFF.

This chain connects TRBV10-3 to TRBJ2-1, with D perhaps TRBD1 (5 bases). Trimming left V 6 bases short and J 10 bases short, with 22 bases between. The germline CDR1 and CDR2 sequences are ENHRY and SYGVKD. CDR3 size: 15 residues. As DNA, the CDR3 is TGTGCCATCAGCCCAAGGGGCGCTGGGGCAGAAGAGCAGTTCTTC. Its protein product is CAISPRGAGAEEQFF.

This clone was found a few times. The chain employs TRBV19 and TRBJ2-3; D not certain. The CDR3 spans 15 residues. Deletions cut 7 bases from V and 2 bases from J, with 16 bases between. Germline CDR1 LNHDA, CDR2 SQIVND (reference sequence). CDR3 DNA: TGTGCCAGTACCCCAGGAAACAGTGTCACAGATACGCAGTATTTT. Protein: CASTPGNSVTDTQYF.

The gene calls are TRBV18 and TRBJ1-1; D possibly corresponds to TRBD1 (5 bases). The CDR3 extends over 13 amino acids. The germline gives CDR1 KGHSH, CDR2 LQKENI. V gave up 1 base and J gave up 7 bases, with 10 bases separating them. CDR3 residues: CASSPQNRIEAFF. Written as DNA, the CDR3 is TGTGCCAGCTCACCACAGAACAGGATTGAAGCTTTCTTT.

The gene calls are TRBV9 and TRBJ2-7; tentative D call: TRBD2 (6 bases). Germline V gene data show CDR1 as SGDLS and CDR2 as YYNGEE. This CDR3 has 15 amino acids. Trimming pared 2 bases from V and 0 bases from J, leaving 12 bases between. CDR3: CASSVGTLSSYEQYF. CDR3 nucleotides: TGTGCCAGCAGCGTCGGGACTCTGAGCTCCTACGAGCAGTACTTC. Full variable domain (rest looked up from reference TRBV9 and TRBJ2-7): DSGVTQTPKHLITATGQRVTLRCSPRSGDLSVYWYQQSLDQGLQFLIQYYNGEERAKGNILERFSAQQFPDLHSELNLSSLELGDSALYFCASSVGTLSSYEQYFGPGTRLTVT.

The V and J genes are TRBV19 and TRBJ2-1; D ambiguous. V lost 3 bases to trimming and J lost 5 bases, with 14 bases between them. The CDR3 has 15 residues. Germline lookup yields CDR1 LNHDA and CDR2 SQIVND (reference sequence). Here the CDR3 reads CASSMYTTRDNEQFF. As DNA, the CDR3 is TGTGCCAGTAGTATGTACACTACCAGAGACAATGAGCAGTTCTTC.

The V and J genes are TRBV29-1 and TRBJ2-5, with TRBD2 matching over 10 bases. The CDR3 covers 14 residues. From germline, CDR1 is SQVTM and CDR2 ANQGSEA. The V and J ends lost 7 bases and 2 bases, in that order; junction bases with no gene match: 7. In nucleotides, the CDR3 is TGCAGCGCTATTCGACTAGCGGGTCAAGAGACCCAGTACTTC. Translating it yields CSAIRLAGQETQYF.

V and J are TRBV14 and TRBJ2-1, with 8 bases lining up with TRBD1. CDR1 is SGHDN and CDR2 is FVKESK in the germline V gene. The CDR3 is 16 residues long. V trimming: 5 bases; J trimming: 5 bases; junction bases outside the gene matches: 11. This CDR3 is CASSASGTGNNNEQFF. CDR3 sequence (DNA): TGTGCCAGCAGCGCGTCCGGGACAGGCAATAACAATGAGCAGTTCTTC. The variable domain in full, completed from reference TRBV14 and TRBJ2-1, reads EAGVTQFPSHSVIEKGQTVTLRCDPISGHDNLYWYRRVMGKEIKFLLHFVKESKQDESGMPNNRFLAERTGGTYSTLKVQPAELEDSGVYFCASSASGTGNNNEQFFGPGTRLTVL.

The CDR3 is CASSLDGAGSEEKLFF. The CDR3 region has the DNA TGCGCCAGCAGCTTGGATGGGGCCGGGTCAGAGGAAAAACTGTTTTTT. The chain uses TRBV5-1 and TRBJ1-4, with D possibly matching TRBD1 (5 bases). The CDR3 loop spans 16 amino acids. The V end was cut by 0 bases, the J end by 8 bases, with 17 bases between. Germline V lookup: CDR1 SGHRS, CDR2 YFSETQ.

This chain uses TRBV29-1 with TRBJ2-1, with 8 bases that match TRBD2. The CDR3 sequence is 13 residues long. Germline V gene data show CDR1 as SQVTM and CDR2 as ANQGSEA. Trimming cost V 3 bases and J 8 bases; bases outside gene matches: 6. CDR3 region: CSVDMGLVDEQFF. The CDR3 nucleotides are TGCAGCGTTGATATGGGACTAGTCGATGAGCAGTTCTTC.

The chain combines TRBV28 with TRBJ2-3, with 10 bases matching TRBD2. The CDR3 sequence is 16 residues long. V lost 4 bases and J lost 1; bases outside the gene matches: 5. CDR1 is MDHEN, CDR2 SYDVKM, per germline. DNA of the CDR3: TGTGCCAGCAGTTGGCTAGCGGGAGAGCGCACAGATACGCAGTATTTT. It codes for CASSWLAGERTDTQYF.

This clone turned up a few times. The V gene is TRBV12-5, the J gene TRBJ2-1, with 7 bases fitting TRBD2. Per the germline V gene, CDR1 is LGHNT and CDR2 is FRNRAP. This CDR3 is built from 16 residues. The trim removed 1 base at V and 3 bases at J, leaving 6 bases unmatched. This CDR3 is CASGLGPRDYYNEQFF. The CDR3, as DNA: TGTGCTAGTGGTTTGGGGCCCCGGGACTACTACAATGAGCAGTTCTTC. Full variable domain (missing parts from reference TRBV12-5 and TRBJ2-1): DARVTQTPRHKVTEMGQEVTMRCQPILGHNTVFWYRQTMMQGLELLAYFRNRAPLDDSGMPKDRFSAEMPDATLATLKIQPSEPRDSAVYFCASGLGPRDYYNEQFFGPGTRLTVL.

The chain employs TRBV7-6 and TRBJ2-5, with a possible D match to TRBD1 (5 bases). There are 16 residues in the CDR3. Trimming removed 4 bases from V and 0 bases from J, with 15 bases in between. Germline V lookup: CDR1 SGHVS, CDR2 FNYEAQ. The DNA for the CDR3 is TGTGCCAGCAGCTCAGGCAGGGTTCGCGACCAAGAGACCCAGTACTTC. This gives the protein CASSSGRVRDQETQYF.

The chain employs TRBV27 and TRBJ2-3; 12 bases map to TRBD1. V lost 6 bases to trimming and J lost 3 bases; unmatched junction nucleotides: 13. The CDR3 length is 18 residues. Germline lookup yields CDR1 MNHEY and CDR2 SMNVEV (reference sequence). The CDR3 nucleotides are TGTGCCAGCAGCAGGGGACAGGGGGCGGGCGCGTTGACAGATACGCAGTATTTT. Translating gives CASSRGQGAGALTDTQYF.

This clone was seen more than once but under ten times. This sequence joins TRBV19 and TRBJ2-6; perhaps TRBD1 as D (7 bases). CDR3 size: 16 residues. V was trimmed by 9 bases and J by 0 bases, leaving 15 bases between them. Germline values: CDR1 LNHDA, CDR2 SQIVND (reference sequence). CDR3 residues: CASQGGPGSGANVLTF. The CDR3 bases are TGTGCCAGCCAGGGGGGACCGGGCTCTGGGGCCAACGTCCTGACTTTC.

The table lists this clone with a count of one. The chain couples TRBV4-2 to TRBJ2-3; 14 bases agree with TRBD2. Germline V gene lookup returns CDR1 LGHNA and CDR2 YNFKEQ. V shed 1 base, J shed 2 bases, and the junction held 5 bases outside the gene matches. This CDR3 contains 18 residues. CDR3 in DNA: TGTGCCAGCAGCCAAGTGGGACTAGCGGGAGACACCACAGATACGCAGTATTTT. This translates into CASSQVGLAGDTTDTQYF.

The genes are TRBV6-1 and TRBJ2-5, with a tentative D call TRBD1 (6 bases). Germline V gene sequence: CDR1 MNHNS, CDR2 SASEGT. The CDR3 covers 14 residues. V dropped 3 bases and J dropped 3 bases, with 11 bases sitting between them. The CDR3 DNA reads TGTGCCAGCAGTGATCAGGGACACGAAGAGACCCAGTACTTC. This sequence encodes CASSDQGHEETQYF.

The chain recombines TRBV7-9 with TRBJ2-4; D is undetermined. Trimming shortened V by 4 bases and J by 0 bases, and 10 bases separated the two germline ends. Germline CDR1 reads SEHNR; CDR2 reads FQNEAQ (reference sequence). The CDR3 extends over 15 amino acids. CDR3 DNA sequence: TGTGCCAGCAGCTCCAACCTAAGAGCCAAAAACATTCAGTACTTC. This translates into CASSSNLRAKNIQYF.

Only a few counts were recorded for this clone. This chain links TRBV4-3 with TRBJ1-1; 8 nucleotides line up with TRBD1. The CDR3 covers 18 residues. The ends lost 1 base at V and 0 bases at J; junction bases unmatched: 10. Germline CDR1 reads LGHNA; CDR2 reads YSLEER. As DNA, the CDR3 is TGCGCCAGCAGCCAAGTGGGGACAGGCTTAACCATGAACACTGAAGCTTTCTTT. Its translation is CASSQVGTGLTMNTEAFF.